The present entry profiles one T cell receptor (beta chain) with its context. Its antigen is as yet unknown. These data are taken from a study of radiotherapy plus CTLA-4 blockade in lung cancer. TCRdb's table, derived via immunoSEQ multiplex PCR, lists solely in-frame clones and lacks some. The data show around 63,000 clones, with roughly 76% seen just once and 16% held by the top ten. Per the germline V gene, CDR1 is WSHSY and CDR2 is SAAADI. The V end lost 8 bases, the J end lost 4 bases, and 15 bases lay between the germline ends. The length of the CDR3 is 13 residues. Participants had chemo-refractory metastatic non-small-cell lung cancer and were treated with focal radiation plus ipilimumab CTLA-4 blockade. Whole-study findings and limits: Clones of tumor-derived TCRs expanded in blood after radiotherapy plus ipilimumab.

The sample was peripheral blood, taken from a patient treated with radiotherapy plus ipilimumab. This chain uses TRBV10-2 with TRBJ2-7, with D possibly being TRBD1 (5 bases). This receptor was taken from a human donor with non-small cell lung cancer whose response to radiotherapy plus ipilimumab could not be evaluated. Some clones in this sample may be carry-over from other donors' samples. The CDR3 bases are TGCGCCAGCGTTCGGGCAGGGTTATACGAGCAGTACTTC. Translated: CASVRAGLYEQYF.